These 5 T cell receptor beta chains originate from one sample sequenced in a study of T-cell memory formation after mild COVID-19. TCRdb fed the 5' RACE reads into MiXCR, producing one record per CDR3 protein. Of about 88,000 distinct CDR3 sequences listed, approximately 23% are singletons. Sequencing was performed on PBMCs or a T cell subset sorted from them (not recorded which). These receptors originate from a man aged 18 to 35 who had mild COVID-19 (a few samples of this study predate the infection). Cell type and time point are not known.

This chain connects TRBV24-1 to TRBJ2-1; D is ambiguous. This CDR3 region has 14 residues. Per the germline V gene, CDR1 is KGHDR and CDR2 is SFDVKD. Trimming left V 3 bases short and J 7 bases short, with 12 bases between. CDR3 region: CATSDSWGWNEQFF. The CDR3 bases are TGTGCCACCAGTGATAGTTGGGGTTGGAATGAGCAGTTCTTC.

J is TRBJ2-7 and V is TRBV20-1; perhaps TRBD1 as D (6 bases). V was clipped by 5 bases and J by 3 bases, with 17 bases between them. Germline V gene lookup returns CDR1 DFQATT and CDR2 SNEGSKA (reference sequence). The CDR3 spans 14 residues. DNA for the CDR3: TGCAGTGCTCACTCCACAGGGATCAGCTACGAGCAGTACTTC. It encodes CSAHSTGISYEQYF.

This sequence joins TRBV29-1 and TRBJ2-3, with D tentatively TRBD1 or TRBD2 (7 bases each). Germline loops: CDR1 SQVTM, CDR2 ANQGSEA. V lost 1 base and J lost 2, with 16 bases in between. There are 16 residues in the CDR3. The CDR3 reads CSVEGGAGQHTDTQYF. In DNA, the CDR3 is TGCAGCGTTGAAGGTGGAGCGGGACAGCACACAGATACGCAGTATTTT.

This chain uses TRBV6-5 with TRBJ1-2; D possibly corresponds to TRBD1 (5 bases). Germline CDR1 MNHEY, CDR2 SVGAGI. This CDR3 comprises 13 residues. V lost 2 bases and J lost 8, with 12 bases in between. CDR3 nucleotides: TGTGCCAGCAGTTACACGGGGCACCGGGGCTACACCTTC. It codes for CASSYTGHRGYTF.

The V gene is TRBV29-1, the J gene TRBJ1-1; 9 positions agree with TRBD1. V was clipped by 1 base and J by 4 bases; unmatched bases: 7. The CDR3 covers 15 residues. Per germline, CDR1 SQVTM and CDR2 ANQGSEA. The CDR3 loop is CSVEGQGGMVTEAFF. In nucleotides, the CDR3 is TGCAGCGTTGAAGGACAGGGGGGGATGGTCACTGAAGCTTTCTTT. Full variable domain (rest looked up from reference TRBV29-1 and TRBJ1-1): SAVISQKPSRDICQRGTSLTIQCQVDSQVTMMFWYRQQPGQSLTLIATANQGSEATYESGFVIDKFPISRPNLTFSTLTVSNMSPEDSSIYLCSVEGQGGMVTEAFFGQGTRLTVV.